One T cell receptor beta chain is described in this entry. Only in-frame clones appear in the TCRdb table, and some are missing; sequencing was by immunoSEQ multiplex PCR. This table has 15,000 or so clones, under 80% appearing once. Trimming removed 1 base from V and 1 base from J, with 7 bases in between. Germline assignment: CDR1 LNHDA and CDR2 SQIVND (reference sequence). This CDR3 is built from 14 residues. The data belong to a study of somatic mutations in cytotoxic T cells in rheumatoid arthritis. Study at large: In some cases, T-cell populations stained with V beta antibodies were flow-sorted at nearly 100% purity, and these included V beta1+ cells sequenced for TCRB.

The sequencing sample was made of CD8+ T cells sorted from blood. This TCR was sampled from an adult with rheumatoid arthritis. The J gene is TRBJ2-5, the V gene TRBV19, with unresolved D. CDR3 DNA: TGTGCCAGTAGTATAGGGGGTAGCCAAGAGACCCAGTACTTC. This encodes CASSIGGSQETQYF.